This is a list of T cell receptor beta chains from one sample in a study of T cell responses to AZD1222 COVID-19 vaccine. Some clones are missing from TCRdb's copy, which holds only in-frame ones; the method was immunoSEQ multiplex PCR. The sample lists some 170,000 clones; around 92% were seen once. Sequencing used peripheral blood, obtained on day 0 of AZD1222 vaccination. These receptors were obtained from an adult in good health. The CDR3 runs from the conserved cysteine through the conserved F or W. A D gene is named only where the DNA matches it firmly. Clone size appears in some rows only: once, few, many, or a class for an expanded clone.

>NA|NA|TRBJ2-1|TRBV5-4
CASSLTPGYEQFF
TGTGCCAGCAGCCTAACACCCGGGTATGAGCAGTTCTTC
>NA|TRBD1|TRBJ1-1|TRBV7-9
CASSLVGTGFYEAFF
TGTGCCAGCAGCTTAGTAGGGACAGGCTTTTATGAAGCTTTCTTT
>NA|NA|TRBJ1-6|TRBV7-9
CASSFSFSSYNSPLHF
TGTGCCAGCAGCTTTTCTTTCAGCTCCTATAATTCACCCCTCCACTTT
>NA|NA|TRBJ1-1|TRBV12-5
CASGLVLGGMNTEAFF
TGTGCTAGTGGTTTGGTACTTGGCGGGATGAACACTGAAGCTTTCTTT
>NA|NA|TRBJ2-1|TRBV5-1
CASSHTDSAYNEQFF
TGCGCCAGCAGCCACACGGACAGTGCTTACAATGAGCAGTTCTTC
>NA|TRBD2|TRBJ2-7|TRBV27
CASSSKRGGGYEQYF
TGTGCCAGCAGTTCGAAGCGGGGGGGCGGGTACGAGCAGTACTTC
>NA|NA|TRBJ1-2|TRBV6-2/TRBV6-3
CASSSKVNYGYTF
TGTGCCAGCAGTTCCAAGGTCAACTATGGCTACACCTTC
>NA|TRBD2|TRBJ2-1|TRBV10-3
CAISDLAGGYNEQFF
TGTGCCATCAGTGACCTAGCGGGGGGGTACAATGAGCAGTTCTTC
>NA|TRBD1|TRBJ1-4|TRBV5-1
CASSLAGTGEEKLFF
TGCGCCAGCAGCTTGGCCGGGACAGGGGAGGAAAAACTGTTTTTT
>NA|NA|TRBJ1-1|TRBV6-5
CASSRGANTEAFF
TGTGCCAGCAGCCGGGGAGCGAACACTGAAGCTTTCTTT
>NA|NA|TRBJ1-1|TRBV12-3/TRBV12-4
CASSLSGEAFF
TGTGCCAGCAGTTTGAGCGGTGAAGCTTTCTTT
>NA|NA|TRBJ1-2|TRBV6-1
CASSAPIGGGGYGYTF
TGTGCCAGCAGTGCCCCTATAGGGGGAGGCGGCTATGGCTACACCTTC
>once|NA|TRBJ2-7|TRBV30
CAWGRGPTYEQYF
TGTGCCTGGGGCCGGGGACCAACGTACGAGCAGTACTTC
>NA|NA|TRBJ1-1|TRBV20-1
CSAYRNTEAFF
TGCAGTGCTTACAGGAACACTGAAGCTTTCTTT
>NA|NA|TRBJ1-1|TRBV18
CASSPQTGQGTEAFF
TGTGCCAGCTCACCACAGACAGGCCAGGGTACTGAAGCTTTCTTT
>NA|NA|TRBJ2-2|TRBV21-1
CASSKARDGAGELFF
TGTGCCAGCAGCAAAGCAAGGGACGGCGCCGGGGAGCTGTTTTTT
>NA|NA|TRBJ1-1|TRBV3-1/TRBV3-2
CASSSRATMNTEAFF
TGTGCCAGCAGCAGCAGGGCAACGATGAACACTGAAGCTTTCTTT
>NA|NA|TRBJ1-1|TRBV12-3/TRBV12-4
CASTFGIRTEAFF
TGTGCCAGCACCTTCGGGATTCGGACTGAAGCTTTCTTT
>NA|TRBD2|TRBJ2-1|TRBV20-1
CSASLGGGLFSYNEQFF
TGCAGTGCTAGTTTGGGCGGGGGACTCTTCTCCTACAATGAGCAGTTCTTC
>NA|NA|TRBJ2-5|TRBV6-5
CASSYSSLRQETQYF
TGTGCCAGCAGTTACTCGAGCTTGCGGCAAGAGACCCAGTACTTC
>NA|NA|TRBJ1-2|TRBV4-1
CASGFGSTYGYTF
TGCGCCAGCGGTTTTGGAAGCACCTATGGCTACACCTTC
>NA|TRBD1|TRBJ1-4|TRBV5-1
CASSDTQGEVRKLFF
TGCGCCAGCAGCGACACACAGGGGGAGGTTAGAAAACTGTTTTTT
>once|TRBD1|TRBJ1-1|TRBV2
CARNRDRARDTEAFF
TGTGCCAGAAACCGGGACAGGGCCCGTGACACTGAAGCTTTCTTT
>NA|NA|TRBJ1-4|TRBV5-4
CASSLVSGGKEGKLFF
TGTGCCAGCAGCTTGGTTTCGGGCGGGAAAGAGGGAAAACTGTTTTTT
>NA|NA|TRBJ1-4|TRBV5-1
CASSISRGEKLFF
TGCGCCAGCAGCATCAGTCGTGGGGAAAAACTGTTTTTT
>NA|NA|TRBJ2-5|TRBV9
CASSVGVAQETQYF
TGTGCCAGCAGCGTAGGTGTCGCCCAAGAGACCCAGTACTTC
>NA|NA|TRBJ2-2|TRBV5-1
CASSSADSQNTGELFF
TGCGCCAGCAGCTCCGCGGACAGCCAGAACACCGGGGAGCTGTTTTTT
>NA|NA|TRBJ2-3|TRBV28
CASSFLTRERGDTQYF
TGTGCCAGCAGTTTCCTCACCCGGGAACGGGGAGATACGCAGTATTTT
>NA|NA|TRBJ1-1|TRBV18
CASSTGGTEAFF
TGTGCCAGCTCAACCGGGGGAACTGAAGCTTTCTTT
>NA|TRBD1|TRBJ2-1|TRBV6-2/TRBV6-3
CASSYWDREFYHEQFF
TGTGCCAGCAGTTATTGGGACAGGGAATTTTACCATGAGCAGTTCTTC
>NA|NA|TRBJ1-1|TRBV3-1/TRBV3-2
CASSQLGSNTEAFF
TGTGCCAGCAGCCAACTTGGCTCCAACACTGAAGCTTTCTTT
>NA|NA|TRBJ1-1|TRBV7-2
CASSSDRNTEAFF
TGTGCCAGCAGCTCAGACAGAAACACTGAAGCTTTCTTT
>NA|NA|TRBJ1-6|TRBV4-1
CASSQPDRYNSPLHF
TGCGCCAGCAGCCAGCCCGACAGGTACAATTCACCCCTCCACTTT